This entry lists 12 T cell receptor beta chains sequenced from one sample in a study of T cells in Graves' hyperthyroidism and ophthalmopathy. From RNA transcripts, TCR beta CDR3 regions were amplified. Primed by the HTBI set, a first-round RT-PCR was run on the TCR CDR3. One entry per CDR3 protein, called by TCRdb with MiXCR from the multiplex PCR reads. The sample records roughly 500,000 distinct CDR3 sequences, roughly a sixth being singletons. Sequencing was done on a sample of blood. The receptors shown here come from a woman in her thirties with Graves' ophthalmopathy.

J is TRBJ2-4 and V is TRBV5-6, with D tentatively TRBD1 (6 bases). Germline CDR1 and CDR2: SGHDT and YYEEEE. V gave up 4 bases and J gave up 0 bases, with 14 bases separating them. The CDR3 contains 16 residues. The DNA of the CDR3 is TGTGCCAGCAGCCATGGGGGCACACTAGCCAAAAACATTCAGTACTTC. This codes for CASSHGGTLAKNIQYF.

This clonotype was observed at least ten times. The rearrangement joins TRBV6-2 or TRBV6-3 to TRBJ2-1, with 7 bases matching TRBD2. The length of the CDR3 is 17 residues. Trimming removed 7 bases from V and 0 bases from J; junction bases left unmatched: 12. Germline lookup yields CDR1 MNHEY and CDR2 SVGEGT. The CDR3 loop reads CASKTARLAGSYNEQFF. The CDR3 DNA sequence: TGTGCCAGCAAGACGGCAAGGTTAGCGGGCTCCTACAATGAGCAGTTCTTC.

This clonotype was recorded at least ten times. V is TRBV28 and J is TRBJ2-2; D remains ambiguous. CDR1 is MDHEN and CDR2 is SYDVKM in the germline V gene. This CDR3 spans 13 amino acids. Between the trimmed V and J ends, which lost 9 bases and 2 bases, there was a span of 10 bases. As DNA, the CDR3 is TGTGCCAGTACAGAAATTAACACCGGGGAGCTGTTTTTT. Translating gives CASTEINTGELFF.

This clonotype was counted at least ten times. V and J are TRBV12-3 or TRBV12-4 and TRBJ2-1; D gene unclear. V was pared by 2 bases and J by 6 bases, with 5 bases between. This CDR3 has 12 amino acids. The chain's CDR3 is CASSLNFNEQFF. For the CDR3, the DNA is TGTGCCAGCAGTTTAAACTTCAATGAGCAGTTCTTC.

This clonotype was counted at least ten times. V gene TRBV30 combines with J gene TRBJ1-4; D uncertain. V dropped 6 bases and J dropped 7 bases, with 12 bases sitting between them. The CDR3 spans 12 residues. CDR1 and CDR2 from the germline V gene are GTSNPN and SVGIG (reference sequence). DNA of the CDR3: TGTGCCTGTCAGAGAACCCTTGAAAAACTGTTTTTT. Its translation is CACQRTLEKLFF.

The chain carries TRBV20-1 and TRBJ1-4; possible D gene TRBD1, 5 bases. CDR3 size: 18 residues. Germline-derived CDR1 and CDR2 are DFQATT and SNEGSKA (reference sequence). The ends were cut back, 2 bases at V and 8 bases at J, with 27 bases in the middle. CDR3 residues: CSARRPGVETNRGEKLFF. The CDR3 region has the DNA TGCAGTGCTAGACGCCCGGGGGTAGAGACAAATAGAGGGGAAAAACTGTTTTTT.

This clonotype has just one count. The chain employs TRBV6-1 and TRBJ2-2, with 7 positions matching TRBD2. With 6 bases clipped from V and 6 bases from J, the junction kept 10 bases outside the gene matches. The germline gives CDR1 MNHNS, CDR2 SASEGT. This CDR3 has 15 residues. The CDR3: CASRASGTPPGELFF. Here the CDR3 DNA reads TGTGCCAGCAGAGCTAGCGGTACACCCCCCGGGGAGCTGTTTTTT.

Regarding this clonotype: This may arise from a read error, as a much more abundant clone is one base away. Likely a read error: the CDR3 ends without its conserved phenylalanine or tryptophan. The chain joins TRBV20-1 to TRBJ2-7; D not resolved. The CDR3 has 14 residues. Germline V gene sequence: CDR1 DFQATT, CDR2 SNEGSKA (reference sequence). This CDR3 is CSFIGLSGSNEQYL. The DNA of the CDR3 is TGCAGTTTTATAGGTTTATCGGGCTCCAACGAGCAGTACCTC.

Ten or more counts support this clonotype. The chain combines TRBV12-5 with TRBJ2-3, with D unclear. The CDR3 runs 13 residues. Per the germline V gene, CDR1 is LGHNT and CDR2 is FRNRAP. The germline V and J ends were trimmed by 5 bases and 0 bases, with 6 bases remaining between them. The CDR3 nucleotides read TGTGCTAGTGGTCCAGGAAGCACAGATACGCAGTATTTT. It specifies CASGPGSTDTQYF. Based on the CDR3 plus reference TRBV12-5 and TRBJ2-3, the full variable domain is DARVTQTPRHKVTEMGQEVTMRCQPILGHNTVFWYRQTMMQGLELLAYFRNRAPLDDSGMPKDRFSAEMPDATLATLKIQPSEPRDSAVYFCASGPGSTDTQYFGPGTRLTVL.

This clonotype was recorded many times. The chain has TRBV12-3 or TRBV12-4 and TRBJ2-7, with 8 bases matching TRBD2. The CDR3 consists of 14 residues. Trimming took 7 bases from V and 4 from J; bases not matched to a gene: 9. CDR3 sequence reads: CASTSGSNSYEQYF. CDR3 coding DNA: TGTGCCAGCACCAGCGGGAGTAATTCTTACGAGCAGTACTTC.

This chain joins TRBV7-2 and TRBJ2-5; D remains unclear. Germline CDR1 is SGHTA and CDR2 is FQGNSA. The V end lost 0 bases, the J end lost 4 bases, and 9 bases lay between the germline ends. CDR3 size: 14 residues. CDR3 coding DNA: TGTGCCAGCAGCTTAGCAGGGTTCAGAGAGACCCAGTACTTC. It codes for CASSLAGFRETQYF.

This clonotype appeared a few times. The DNA of the CDR3 is TGTGCCAGCAGTGAAGCGCACCCATACTATGGCTACACCTTC. Translated: CASSEAHPYYGYTF. The gene calls are TRBV2 and TRBJ1-2; D remains ambiguous. The V end lost 0 bases, the J end lost 3 bases, and 8 bases lay between the germline ends. Per germline, CDR1 SNHLY and CDR2 FYNNEI. The CDR3 spans 14 residues.